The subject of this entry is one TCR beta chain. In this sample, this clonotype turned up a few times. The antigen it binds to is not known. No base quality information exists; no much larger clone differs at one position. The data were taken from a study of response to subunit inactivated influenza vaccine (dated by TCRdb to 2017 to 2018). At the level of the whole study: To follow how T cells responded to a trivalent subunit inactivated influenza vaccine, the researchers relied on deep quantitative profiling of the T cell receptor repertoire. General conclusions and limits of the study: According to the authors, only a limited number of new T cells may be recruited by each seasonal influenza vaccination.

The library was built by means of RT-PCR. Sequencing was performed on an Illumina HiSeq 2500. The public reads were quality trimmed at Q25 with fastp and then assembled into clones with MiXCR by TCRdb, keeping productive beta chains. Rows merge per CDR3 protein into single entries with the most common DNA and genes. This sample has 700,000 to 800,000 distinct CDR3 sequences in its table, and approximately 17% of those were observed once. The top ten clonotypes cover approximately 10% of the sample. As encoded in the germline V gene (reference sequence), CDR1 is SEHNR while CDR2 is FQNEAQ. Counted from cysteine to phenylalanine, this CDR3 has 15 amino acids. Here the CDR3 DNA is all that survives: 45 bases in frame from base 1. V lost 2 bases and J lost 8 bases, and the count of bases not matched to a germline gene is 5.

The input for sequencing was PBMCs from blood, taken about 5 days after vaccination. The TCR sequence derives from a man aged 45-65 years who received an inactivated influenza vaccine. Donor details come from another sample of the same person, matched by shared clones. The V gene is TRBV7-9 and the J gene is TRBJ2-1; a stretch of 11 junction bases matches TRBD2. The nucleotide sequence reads TGTGCCAGCAGCTTAAATAGCGGGGGGGCCCATGAGCAGTTCTTC. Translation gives CASSLNSGGAHEQFF.